The source of this T cell receptor beta chain is a study of cytomegalovirus exposure and HLA in healthy donors. Study at large: The early release's HLA-typed donors yielded some 85 million unique TCRs. Study-level points and caveats: Analysis was carried out at a later point, and it linked a missense DCLRE1C variant to TCR beta V- and J-gene trimming. The sole available immune exposure information was CMV serostatus.

This clone was found once. Its matching antigen is unknown. After removal of 7 bases from V and 2 bases from J, the junction contained 11 bases not matched to a gene. The germline gives CDR1 LNHDA, CDR2 SQIVND (reference sequence). This CDR3 has 15 residues. Amplification used 60 Vbeta primers and 13 Jbeta primers. TCRdb's copy holds only in-frame clones and misses some; the assay was immunoSEQ multiplex PCR. The sample records about 120,000 clones, about 78% being singletons. The source material was PBMCs. This sequence was found in a woman aged 25-40 years in good health and CMV-seropositive. This chain joins TRBV19 and TRBJ2-7; 7 nucleotides match TRBD1. CDR3 protein: CASTRTGTATYEQYF. The CDR3 DNA reads TGTGCCAGTACTAGGACCGGGACAGCAACCTACGAGCAGTACTTC.